This is a list of T cell receptor beta chains from one sample in a study of vaccination and CD4 T cells after COVID-19. These receptors' targets are unknown. One entry per CDR3 protein, called by TCRdb with MiXCR from the PCR reads. In the table there are approximately 12,000 distinct CDR3 sequences, approximately 60% of which are singletons. Sequencing was performed on CD4+ T cells from blood, cultured in vitro, taken before SARS-CoV-2 vaccination. All receptors come from a human donor who had recovered from COVID-19. CDR3s include the opening cysteine and the closing phenylalanine or tryptophan. A D gene is named only where the DNA matches it firmly. Expanded clones get a size class; other rows say once, few or many, or leave the size out.

J gene: TRBJ2-5; D gene: .; clone size: .; V gene: TRBV24-1; CDR3 protein: CATSAHSGGTMQETQYF; CDR3 DNA: TGTGCCACCAGTGCCCATAGTGGCGGAACAATGCAAGAGACCCAGTACTTC
J gene: TRBJ2-7; D gene: TRBD2; clone size: .; V gene: TRBV11-2; CDR3 protein: CASSLDLASGIYEQYF; CDR3 DNA: TGTGCCAGCAGCTTAGATCTGGCTAGCGGGATCTACGAGCAGTACTTC
J gene: TRBJ1-6; D gene: .; clone size: .; V gene: TRBV30; CDR3 protein: CAWRGFGDSPLHF; CDR3 DNA: TGTGCCTGGAGGGGGTTCGGGGATTCACCCCTCCACTTT
J gene: TRBJ1-1; D gene: .; clone size: .; V gene: TRBV15; CDR3 protein: CATSRDPGSNEAFF; CDR3 DNA: TGTGCCACCAGCAGAGACCCAGGGTCTAATGAAGCTTTCTTT
J gene: TRBJ1-3; D gene: .; clone size: .; V gene: TRBV28; CDR3 protein: CATKGERYGGGNTIYF; CDR3 DNA: TGTGCCACCAAGGGGGAGAGGTACGGAGGAGGAAACACCATATATTTT
J gene: TRBJ2-3; D gene: TRBD2; clone size: few; V gene: TRBV6-2/TRBV6-3; CDR3 protein: CASSYLFRLAAGGADTQYF; CDR3 DNA: TGTGCCAGCAGTTACCTCTTCAGACTAGCGGCAGGGGGTGCAGATACGCAGTATTTT
J gene: TRBJ2-3; D gene: .; clone size: .; V gene: TRBV7-6; CDR3 protein: CASSLSVAGIDTQYF; CDR3 DNA: TGTGCCAGCAGCTTGTCCGTCGCGGGGATAGATACGCAGTATTTT
J gene: TRBJ1-2; D gene: TRBD1; clone size: .; V gene: TRBV6-1; CDR3 protein: CASSGLRTGYGYTF; CDR3 DNA: TGTGCCAGCAGTGGCCTAAGGACAGGCTATGGCTACACCTTC
J gene: TRBJ1-2; D gene: .; clone size: once; V gene: TRBV2; CDR3 protein: CASTLLNGPTRGGYTF; CDR3 DNA: TGTGCCAGCACCCTCCTTAACGGGCCTACCCGGGGTGGCTACACCTTC
J gene: TRBJ1-6; D gene: .; clone size: .; V gene: TRBV12-3/TRBV12-4; CDR3 protein: CASTQAGFHNSPLHF; CDR3 DNA: TGTGCCAGCACCCAGGCGGGGTTCCATAATTCACCCCTCCACTTT
J gene: TRBJ1-1; D gene: .; clone size: .; V gene: TRBV5-4; CDR3 protein: CASSLGGAAEAFF; CDR3 DNA: TGTGCCAGCAGCTTGGGAGGGGCCGCTGAAGCTTTCTTT
J gene: TRBJ2-5; D gene: .; clone size: .; V gene: TRBV6-2/TRBV6-3; CDR3 protein: CASNNGGTQYF; CDR3 DNA: TGTGCCAGCAATAATGGGGGGACCCAGTACTTC
J gene: TRBJ2-5; D gene: TRBD1; clone size: few; V gene: TRBV14; CDR3 protein: CASSQVQGGAETQYF; CDR3 DNA: TGTGCCAGCAGCCAAGTACAGGGGGGAGCAGAGACCCAGTACTTC
J gene: TRBJ1-2; D gene: TRBD1; clone size: .; V gene: TRBV4-2; CDR3 protein: CASSQGQGANYGYTF; CDR3 DNA: TGTGCCAGCAGCCAGGGGCAGGGGGCCAACTATGGCTACACCTTC
J gene: TRBJ1-1; D gene: .; clone size: .; V gene: TRBV20-1; CDR3 protein: CSARVPGGLNTEAFF; CDR3 DNA: TGCAGTGCTAGAGTCCCCGGGGGGCTTAACACTGAAGCTTTCTTT
J gene: TRBJ1-6; D gene: TRBD1; clone size: .; V gene: TRBV7-9; CDR3 protein: CASSPGDRISSPLHF; CDR3 DNA: TGCGCCAGCAGCCCTGGGGACAGGATATCCTCACCCCTCCACTTT
J gene: TRBJ1-3; D gene: .; clone size: .; V gene: TRBV20-1; CDR3 protein: CSARPDSSGNTIYF; CDR3 DNA: TGCAGTGCTAGGCCGGACAGCTCTGGAAACACCATATATTTT
J gene: TRBJ2-7; D gene: TRBD2; clone size: .; V gene: TRBV9; CDR3 protein: CASSPQGLAGTYEQYF; CDR3 DNA: TGTGCCAGCAGCCCCCAAGGACTAGCGGGAACCTACGAGCAGTACTTC
J gene: TRBJ1-2; D gene: TRBD1; clone size: .; V gene: TRBV29-1; CDR3 protein: CSVEDRGDYGYTF; CDR3 DNA: TGCAGCGTTGAGGACAGGGGTGACTATGGCTACACCTTC
J gene: TRBJ2-7; D gene: .; clone size: once; V gene: TRBV7-9; CDR3 protein: CASSQSLIRAGKADEQYF; CDR3 DNA: TGTGCCAGCAGCCAATCTTTAATTCGGGCGGGCAAGGCGGACGAGCAGTACTTC
J gene: TRBJ1-2; D gene: .; clone size: .; V gene: TRBV19; CDR3 protein: CASTATLGLSYGYTF; CDR3 DNA: TGTGCCAGTACCGCCACCCTGGGACTTAGCTATGGCTACACCTTC
J gene: TRBJ1-2; D gene: TRBD1; clone size: .; V gene: TRBV19; CDR3 protein: CASSMGQAPNYGYTF; CDR3 DNA: TGTGCCAGTAGTATGGGACAGGCCCCTAACTATGGCTACACCTTC
J gene: TRBJ2-7; D gene: TRBD2; clone size: .; V gene: TRBV7-9; CDR3 protein: CASSSGLAGAPSYEQYF; CDR3 DNA: TGTGCCAGCAGCTCGGGACTAGCGGGGGCCCCCTCCTACGAGCAGTACTTC
J gene: TRBJ1-1; D gene: .; clone size: .; V gene: TRBV5-4; CDR3 protein: CASSLFQGTEAFF; CDR3 DNA: TGTGCCAGCAGCTTATTTCAAGGGACTGAAGCTTTCTTT
J gene: TRBJ1-6; D gene: TRBD1; clone size: .; V gene: TRBV27; CDR3 protein: CASSWGQGSSPLHF; CDR3 DNA: TGTGCCAGCAGTTGGGGACAGGGTTCATCACCCCTCCACTTT
J gene: TRBJ2-7; D gene: TRBD2; clone size: .; V gene: TRBV7-2; CDR3 protein: CASSVGLRREQYF; CDR3 DNA: TGTGCCAGCAGCGTGGGACTACGCAGGGAGCAGTACTTC